Listed below are T cell receptor beta chains from one sample, sequenced in a study of Graves' ophthalmopathy and Graves' hyperthyroidism. TCRdb reprocessed the multiplex PCR reads via MiXCR and lists one record per CDR3 protein. The sample has some 1.1 million distinct CDR3 sequences, about 35% seen once; the top ten hold over 8.5%. Sequenced sample: peripheral blood or thyroid tissue (not recorded which). The receptors shown here come from an adult man with Graves' hyperthyroidism. CDR3s leave out the opening cysteine and the closing phenylalanine or tryptophan. Fields, in order: D gene, V gene, CDR3 length, CDR3 protein. D genes are given only for firm matches.

. TRBV15 16 ATSRDYDGRETLETQY
TRBD1 TRBV19 14 ASSVTLGTGNQPQH
. TRBV25-1 13 ASSAGEYYNSPLH
. TRBV10-3 16 ASSGVGPGFANTGELF
. TRBV27 12 ASSPQGPLWPQH
. TRBV28 11 ASSPATGQPQH
. TRBV29-1 12 SVRARRSSYEQY
. TRBV7-2 14 ASSLGEGGSGNTIY
. TRBV7-6 11 ASRPTGGHEQY
. TRBV12-3/TRBV12-4 13 ASSFGGGRVTEAF
TRBD1 TRBV5-1 13 ASSPSTGRGYGYT
TRBD1 TRBV2 13 ASRYGTGSYEKLF
TRBD1 TRBV20-1 13 SAKRGRGVNYGYT
TRBD1 TRBV6-1 10 AIAGQNSPLH
TRBD2 TRBV24-1 11 ATRAGVSETQY
. TRBV5-8 11 ASSRSDLDEAF
TRBD2 TRBV7-2 13 ASSAVPGGPYEQY
. TRBV2 10 ASSPTSTEAF
. TRBV5-5 13 ASSFSPAINYGYT
TRBD1 TRBV7-9 14 ASSPGTGGGSYGYT
TRBD1 TRBV5-6 12 ASSLTQGARGNT
. TRBV20-1 11 SASYVIGTEAF
TRBD2 TRBV4-1 14 ASSSRGREALGTQY
. TRBV28 12 ASSLLSKQETQY
. TRBV2 12 ASSESDSDYGYT
. TRBV29-1 10 SVIGESETQY
. TRBV5-1 12 ASSADSMNTEAF
. TRBV6-5 12 ASSQARTDYEQY
. TRBV7-9 12 ASSLGQVSYGYT
. TRBV7-2 11 ASSPTWGTEAF
. TRBV10-3 12 AISEFGRQETQY
TRBD2 TRBV20-1 11 SARGLAGETQY
TRBD2 TRBV10-3 12 ATSISGREKTQY
. TRBV27 12 ASSAEVVNTEAF
. TRBV5-6 12 ASSLASSPYEQH
. TRBV15 10 ATSRDSSTIY
. TRBV12-3/TRBV12-4 13 ASSPEGGPSEGYT
. TRBV7-2 12 ASSLDRDTGELF
. TRBV10-2 14 ASSGTSPQINYGYT
TRBD1 TRBV12-3/TRBV12-4 12 ASSPGQWTYEQY
TRBD2 TRBV7-2 13 ATRGGGAYMETQY
. TRBV20-1 10 SANKNLEPQH
TRBD2 TRBV2 13 ASRGTSGNLREQY
. TRBV24-1 16 ATSDFFPTVALNEKLF
TRBD1 TRBV7-2 15 ASKLGQGLGGANVLT
TRBD2 TRBV5-1 14 ASSWISAGATGELF
TRBD1 TRBV7-3 14 ASSPARGTVVHGYT
. TRBV2 15 ASSRDKARPLGEKLF
. TRBV5-1 14 ASSLYPGWDQPQQY